The clone carrying this T cell receptor beta chain is a singleton in its sample. Its target is not known. V lost 0 bases, J lost 0 bases, and 3 bases stayed unmatched. Per germline, CDR1 SGDLS and CDR2 YYNGEE. The CDR3 extends over 15 amino acids. PCR used 60 Vbeta primers and 13 Jbeta primers. Profiling relied on immunoSEQ multiplex PCR, and the TCRdb table lists in-frame clones only, not all of them. The sample carries around 120,000 clones, approximately 78% recorded once. These data are taken from a study of cytomegalovirus exposure and HLA in healthy donors. Points from the study as a whole: Reports indicate that TCR beta sequences accurately predicted the HLA-A and HLA-B alleles of most subjects. Some public TCRs appeared in many individuals, while most sequences were rare.

Sequenced: PBMCs. The source is a woman between 40 and 55 years old in good health and CMV-seronegative. This chain links TRBV9 with TRBJ2-7; 7 nucleotides match TRBD2. The CDR3 sequence: CASSVGPSGSYEQYF. Written as DNA, the CDR3 is TGTGCCAGCAGCGTAGGTCCTAGCGGCTCCTACGAGCAGTACTTC.